What follows describes a single TCR beta chain. Its matching antigen is unknown. This sample is part of a study of cytomegalovirus exposure and HLA in healthy donors. Germline CDR1 is ENHRY and CDR2 is SYGVKD. This CDR3 is built from 19 residues. J lost 4 bases, V lost 3 bases, and 15 bases had no gene match. With 60 Vbeta and 13 Jbeta primers, the PCR was carried out. Generated by immunoSEQ multiplex PCR, the TCRdb table keeps only in-frame clones and is missing some. The sample lists under 200,000 clones, roughly 13% seen once, with under 10% in the top ten. Study outcomes and limitations: A later analysis reportedly found that, within productive TCRs, an Asian-associated ancestry cluster had fewer N-insertions than the mean observed across the roughly 700 donors. Later analysis suggested links between common viral pathogens and several top significant clusters. On later analysis, the bulk of CMV-associated TCR beta chains appeared to be HLA-restricted.

The receptor was derived from a man aged 45-65 years in good health and CMV-seropositive. The chain has TRBV10-3 and TRBJ1-5; 10 bases line up with TRBD1. The source material was PBMCs. The CDR3 loop reads CAISDSTGTGVLWNQPQHF. The CDR3 DNA reads as TGTGCCATCAGTGACTCCACCGGGACAGGGGTCCTTTGGAATCAGCCCCAGCATTTT.